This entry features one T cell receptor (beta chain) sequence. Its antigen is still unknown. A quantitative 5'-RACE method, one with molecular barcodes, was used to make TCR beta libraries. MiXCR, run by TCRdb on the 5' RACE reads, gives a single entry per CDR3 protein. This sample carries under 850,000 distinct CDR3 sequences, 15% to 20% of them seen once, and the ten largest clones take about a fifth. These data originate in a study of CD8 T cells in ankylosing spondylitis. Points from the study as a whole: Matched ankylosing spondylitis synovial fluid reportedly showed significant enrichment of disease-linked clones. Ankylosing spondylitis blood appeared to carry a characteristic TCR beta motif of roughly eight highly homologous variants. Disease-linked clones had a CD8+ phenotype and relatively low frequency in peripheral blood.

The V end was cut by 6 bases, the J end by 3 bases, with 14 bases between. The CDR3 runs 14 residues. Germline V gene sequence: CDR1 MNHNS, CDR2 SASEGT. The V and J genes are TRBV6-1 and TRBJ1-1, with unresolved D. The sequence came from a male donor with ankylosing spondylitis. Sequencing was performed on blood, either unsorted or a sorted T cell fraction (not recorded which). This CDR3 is CASRPRKFDTEAFF. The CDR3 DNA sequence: TGTGCCAGCAGGCCCAGGAAATTTGACACTGAAGCTTTCTTT.